The next 20 T cell receptor beta chains were all read from a single sample in a study of control samples from healthy donors and cancer patients. Some clones are missing from TCRdb's copy, which holds only in-frame ones; the method was immunoSEQ multiplex PCR. Among about 58,000 clones, less than 95% were seen once, and the ten largest hold 4%. Material: blood. The receptor set was obtained from a man aged 25-45 years in good health.

The chain joins TRBV12-5 to TRBJ1-1, with a tentative D call TRBD1 (5 bases). The germline V and J ends were trimmed by 2 bases and 3 bases, with 19 bases remaining between them. Looked up from germline, CDR1 is LGHNT and CDR2 is FRNRAP. This CDR3 region has 17 residues. The CDR3 nucleotides are TGTGCTAGTGGTTTGTCCACGACAGCCCAGGGTGACACTGAAGCTTTCTTT. Translation: CASGLSTTAQGDTEAFF.

V gene TRBV27 combines with J gene TRBJ2-5; 13 nucleotides agree with TRBD2. J was trimmed by 7 bases and V by 8 bases; bases with no gene match: 10. Germline V gene data show CDR1 as MNHEY and CDR2 as SMNVEV (reference sequence). The CDR3 consists of 15 residues. The CDR3, as DNA: TGTGCCAGCCTAGGACTAGCGGGAGACTTCGTGACCCAGTACTTC. It yields the protein CASLGLAGDFVTQYF.

The chain combines TRBV9 with TRBJ2-1; D might be TRBD1 or TRBD2, each matching 5 bases. The V and J ends lost 0 bases and 9 bases respectively, with 16 bases between them. The germline V gene has CDR1 SGDLS and CDR2 YYNGEE. This CDR3 has 15 amino acids. Here the CDR3 DNA reads TGTGCCAGCAGCGTAGGGTGGGGCCGAGAGGGTGAGCAGTTCTTC. This encodes CASSVGWGREGEQFF.

This clone has just one count. J is TRBJ1-5 and V is TRBV9, with D perhaps matching TRBD1 (6 bases). Germline-derived CDR1 and CDR2 are SGDLS and YYNGEE. The length of the CDR3 is 15 residues. V gave up 3 bases and J gave up 4 bases, with 14 bases separating them. The DNA of the CDR3 is TGTGCCAGCAGCGATTGGACAGAATATAATCAGCCCCAGCATTTT. Amino acid sequence: CASSDWTEYNQPQHF.

The CDR3 loop is CASSDIGGGDTGELFF. The CDR3 region has the DNA TGTGCCAGCAGTGACATTGGGGGAGGGGACACCGGGGAGCTGTTTTTT. The gene calls are TRBV6-4 and TRBJ2-2; 7 positions agree with TRBD2. This CDR3 is 16 amino acids long. The ends lost 2 bases at V and 3 bases at J; junction bases unmatched: 6. The germline CDR1 and CDR2 sequences are MRHNA and SNTAGT.

V is TRBV19 and J is TRBJ2-7; TRBD1 is a possible D gene (8 bases). CDR1 is LNHDA, CDR2 SQIVND, per germline (reference sequence). CDR3 length: 14 residues. The V end was cut by 8 bases, the J end by 2 bases, with 16 bases between. CDR3 nucleotide sequence: TGTGCCAGTTCGACAGGGGAGGGTACCTACGAGCAGTACTTC. Translation: CASSTGEGTYEQYF.

The chain employs TRBV6-2 or TRBV6-3 and TRBJ1-1, with D possibly TRBD1 on 6 matching bases. CDR1 is MNHEY and CDR2 is SVGEGT in the germline V gene. V lost 4 bases and J lost 7, with 13 bases in between. The CDR3 spans 13 residues. The CDR3 protein is CASSLTGRIEAFF. CDR3 in DNA: TGTGCCAGCAGTTTGACAGGTCGGATTGAAGCTTTCTTT.

Concerning this clone: The same CDR3 can be traced to other DNA sequences in this sample. This chain uses TRBV30 with TRBJ2-7, with D unresolved. V lost 0 bases, J lost 4 bases, and 4 bases lay in between. From germline, CDR1 is GTSNPN and CDR2 SVGIG (reference sequence). This CDR3 contains 11 residues. CDR3 coding DNA: TGTGCCTGGAGTGTGGGGTACGAGCAGTACTTC. It specifies CAWSVGYEQYF.

The chain couples TRBV25-1 to TRBJ2-7; D unclear. With 4 bases removed from V and 1 base from J, the gap between germline ends came to 8 bases. Germline V gene lookup returns CDR1 MGHDK and CDR2 SYGVNS. This CDR3 region has 13 residues. The CDR3: CASSGVGSYEQYF. The CDR3 DNA follows: TGTGCCAGCAGTGGGGTGGGTTCCTACGAGCAGTACTTC.

The rearrangement uses TRBV10-3 and TRBJ2-7, with unresolved D. The ends were cut back, 3 bases at V and 2 bases at J, with 8 bases in the middle. Germline values: CDR1 ENHRY, CDR2 SYGVKD. There are 13 residues in the CDR3. The CDR3 DNA reads as TGTGCCATCAGTGACTTCCAAACCTACGAGCAGTACTTC. Protein sequence: CAISDFQTYEQYF.

This chain links TRBV5-5 with TRBJ1-1, with D unresolved. Germline CDR1 and CDR2: SGHKS and YYEKEE (reference sequence). V was trimmed by 4 bases and J by 3 bases, leaving 4 bases between them. CDR3 length: 11 amino acids. CDR3 bases: TGTGCCAGCAGCGCGGACACTGAAGCTTTCTTT. Its protein product is CASSADTEAFF.

The chain recombines TRBV5-1 with TRBJ1-3; 8 bases are shared with TRBD1. With V trimmed by 0 bases and J by 2 bases, 1 base remained unmatched. Per germline, CDR1 SGHRS and CDR2 YFSETQ. There are 15 residues in the CDR3. CDR3 in amino acids: CASSLDRGTGNTIYF. The CDR3 bases are TGCGCCAGCAGCTTGGACAGGGGGACTGGAAACACCATATATTTT.

The chain carries TRBV13 and TRBJ1-2; 10 nucleotides match TRBD1. J gave up 6 bases and V 5 bases, and 3 bases lay outside the gene matches. The CDR3 totals 13 residues. The germline V gene has CDR1 PRHDT and CDR2 FYEKMQ (reference sequence). The CDR3 DNA reads TGTGCCAGCAGCCCTGGGACAGGGGATGGCTACACCTTC. Amino acids: CASSPGTGDGYTF.

This chain connects TRBV7-9 to TRBJ1-1, with a weak D call TRBD1 (6 bases). The length of the CDR3 is 15 residues. Between the trimmed V and J ends, which lost 1 base and 1 base, there was a span of 10 bases. Germline lookup yields CDR1 SEHNR and CDR2 FQNEAQ (reference sequence). CDR3: CASSLVAQGNTEAFF. Here the CDR3 DNA reads TGTGCCAGCAGCTTAGTAGCACAGGGGAACACTGAAGCTTTCTTT.

This clone was observed once. The chain links TRBV5-1 to TRBJ1-2; D unresolved. CDR1 and CDR2 from the germline V gene are SGHRS and YFSETQ. The germline V and J ends were trimmed by 1 base and 4 bases, with 11 bases remaining between them. The CDR3 sequence is 14 residues long. In nucleotides, the CDR3 is TGCGCCAGCAGCTTGAACCCGAGGACCTATGGCTACACCTTC. Amino acids: CASSLNPRTYGYTF.

This chain links TRBV6-5 with TRBJ2-2; D remains unclear. This CDR3 is built from 16 residues. From germline, CDR1 is MNHEY and CDR2 SVGAGI. The germline V and J ends were trimmed by 2 bases and 3 bases, with 13 bases remaining between them. The CDR3 protein is CASSYANDLHTGELFF. In DNA, the CDR3 is TGTGCCAGCAGTTACGCGAACGATTTGCACACCGGGGAGCTGTTTTTT.

This rearrangement joins TRBV7-4 to TRBJ1-5; D remains ambiguous. The CDR3 consists of 16 residues. Trimming took off 3 bases at V and 6 bases at J, with 18 bases between the two ends. Germline CDR1 reads SGHVT; CDR2 reads SQSDAQ. CDR3 amino acids: CASSLVDITWGQPQHF. The CDR3 DNA follows: TGTGCCAGCAGCTTGGTCGACATTACTTGGGGTCAGCCCCAGCATTTT.

The chain joins TRBV28 to TRBJ1-2; 10 positions match TRBD1. CDR1 is MDHEN and CDR2 is SYDVKM in the germline V gene. Trimming cost V 2 bases and J 6 bases; bases outside gene matches: 15. This CDR3 region has 18 residues. CDR3 loop: CASSLGGFLPGTGDGYTF. In nucleotides, the CDR3 is TGTGCCAGCAGTTTAGGCGGGTTCCTCCCCGGGACAGGGGATGGCTACACCTTC.

This rearrangement joins TRBV5-6 to TRBJ2-1; D is unclear. The CDR3 sequence is 14 residues long. Trimming left V 0 bases short and J 5 bases short, with 9 bases between. CDR1 SGHDT and CDR2 YYEEEE come from the germline V gene. The CDR3 loop reads CASSLASGHNEQFF. CDR3 coding DNA: TGTGCCAGCAGCTTGGCTTCGGGTCACAATGAGCAGTTCTTC.

This clone was counted once. This chain connects TRBV19 to TRBJ2-3; 8 nucleotides match TRBD2. V lost 4 bases, J lost 3 bases, and 6 bases stayed unmatched. The CDR3 extends over 15 amino acids. Germline lookup yields CDR1 LNHDA and CDR2 SQIVND (reference sequence). The CDR3 sequence is CASSKAGASTDTQYF. The CDR3 bases are TGTGCCAGTAGTAAAGCGGGAGCTTCGACAGATACGCAGTATTTT.